This T cell receptor (beta chain) was sequenced during a study of cytomegalovirus exposure and HLA in healthy donors. Across the study: A later analysis reported the 100 to 150 validation repertoires used the same platform as the approximately 660 first-cohort repertoires. Study outcomes and limitations: TCR sequences were mostly rare, though some public TCRs occurred in many donors. A classifier reportedly called cytomegalovirus status with high sensitivity and specificity. Subsequent analysis found a tendency for first-cohort TCR clusters to co-occur within the approximately 130 validation repertoires.

With regard to this clone: Its antigen is not known.

J lost 12 bases, V lost 5 bases, and 16 bases had no gene match. CDR1 is MNHEY and CDR2 is SMNVEV in the germline V gene (reference sequence). The CDR3 runs 15 residues. The repertoire was sequenced with immunoSEQ multiplex PCR; TCRdb's copy has only in-frame clones and lacks some. Of 200,000 to 300,000 clones listed, around 86% are singletons. Sequencing was done on a sample of PBMCs. The source is a woman aged 30 to 39 in good health and CMV-seropositive. The chain carries TRBV27 and TRBJ2-7, with TRBD2 matching 10 bases. CDR3 nucleotide sequence: TGTGCCAGCAGTCCCATAGGAAGTAGCGGGGGGACCCGGTACTTC. Its protein is CASSPIGSSGGTRYF.